This TCR beta chain came from a study of CXCR3-negative and CXCR3-positive naive CD8 T cells. UMI-tagged TRB cDNA libraries were built via 5' RACE. TCRdb reprocessed the 5' RACE reads and stores each CDR3 protein as one record, lacking DNA. The sample data list 5,500 to 7,500 distinct CDR3 sequences. About this clonotype: Its antigen is not identified.

Findings and caveats of the study: Hydrophobicity was higher for TRB CDR3s found in CXCR3-positive naive cells than in CXCR3-negative naive cells. Naive subsets were similarly diverse, while memory CD8+ repertoires were much less diverse.

Germline V gene data show CDR1 as SQVTM and CDR2 as ANQGSEA. The CDR3 is 14 residues long. Material for sequencing was naive CXCR3+ CD8+ T cells from blood. The subset is: CD45RO-CCR7+CD27+CD95- naive CD8+ T cells expressing CXCR3 (TNR3+). This sequence joins TRBV29-1 and TRBJ2-1; without DNA, the TCRdb call of TRBD2 cannot be checked. The receptor's source is a human donor in good health. Some clones in this sample may be carry-over from other donors' samples. The CDR3 loop is CSVEGTSSYNEQFF.